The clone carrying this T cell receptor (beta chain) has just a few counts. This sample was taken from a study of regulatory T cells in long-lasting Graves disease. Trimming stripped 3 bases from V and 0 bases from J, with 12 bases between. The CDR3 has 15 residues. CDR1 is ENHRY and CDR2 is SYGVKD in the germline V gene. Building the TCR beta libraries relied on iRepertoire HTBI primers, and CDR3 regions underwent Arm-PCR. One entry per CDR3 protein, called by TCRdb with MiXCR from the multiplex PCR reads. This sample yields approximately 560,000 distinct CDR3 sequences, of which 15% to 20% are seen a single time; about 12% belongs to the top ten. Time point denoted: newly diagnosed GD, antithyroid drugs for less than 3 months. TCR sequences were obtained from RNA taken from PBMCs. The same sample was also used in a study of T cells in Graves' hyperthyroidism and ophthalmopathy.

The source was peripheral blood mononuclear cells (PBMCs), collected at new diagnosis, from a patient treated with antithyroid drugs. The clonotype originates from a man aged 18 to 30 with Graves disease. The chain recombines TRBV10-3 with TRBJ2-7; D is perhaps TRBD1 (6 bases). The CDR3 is CAISDLDRSSYEQYF. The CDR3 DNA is TGTGCCATCAGTGACTTAGACAGGAGCTCCTACGAGCAGTACTTC.